This T cell receptor (beta chain) was captured by sequencing in a study of graft-versus-host responses after intestinal transplantation. Findings and caveats of the study: Recipient marrow harbored GvH clones, some of which surfaced first in ileum or blood.

Notes on this clone: Antigen: not known.

Intraepithelial and lamina propria lymphocytes were freed from processed graft tissue. The repertoire was sequenced with immunoSEQ multiplex PCR; TCRdb's copy has only in-frame clones and lacks some. The data show around 20,000 clones, roughly 72% seen once. This sample comprised ileum tissue, obtained 12 days after intestinal transplant. The clonotype comes from a human patient who received an intestinal transplant, so some T cells may come from the graft donor.

In DNA, the CDR3 is TGTGCCAGCAGTTTGACCCGAGTGGGGCCCAGGTCGCAGTATTTT. Protein sequence: CASSLTRVGPRSQYF. J is TRBJ2-3 and V is TRBV28; weak D call: TRBD1 (5 bases). The CDR3 loop spans 15 amino acids. CDR1 MDHEN and CDR2 SYDVKM come from the germline V gene. Deletions cut 3 bases from V and 10 bases from J, with 20 bases between.